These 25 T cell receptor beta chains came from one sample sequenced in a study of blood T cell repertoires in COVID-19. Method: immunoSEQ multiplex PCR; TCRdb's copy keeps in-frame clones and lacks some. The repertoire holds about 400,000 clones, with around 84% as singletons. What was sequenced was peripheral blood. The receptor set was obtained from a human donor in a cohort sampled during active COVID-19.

The CDR3 here is CASSEVQGYGEQFF. CDR3 nucleotide sequence: TGTGCCAGCAGTGAAGTCCAGGGGTACGGTGAGCAGTTCTTC. The chain is built from TRBV25-1 and TRBJ2-1, with a tentative D call TRBD1 (6 bases). There are 14 residues in the CDR3. Germline CDR1 reads MGHDK; CDR2 reads SYGVNS. V was pared by 2 bases and J by 9 bases, with 14 bases between.

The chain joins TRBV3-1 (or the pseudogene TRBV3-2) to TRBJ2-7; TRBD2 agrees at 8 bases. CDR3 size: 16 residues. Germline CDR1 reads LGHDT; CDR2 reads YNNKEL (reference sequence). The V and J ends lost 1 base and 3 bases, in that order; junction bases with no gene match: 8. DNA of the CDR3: TGTGCCAGCAGCCAAGTTGGGGGCGGGGGGTTCTACGAGCAGTACTTC. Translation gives CASSQVGGGGFYEQYF.

The CDR3, as DNA: TGTGCCAGCAGCATACCCGACCCCAGCGACTCACCCCTCCACTTT. It specifies CASSIPDPSDSPLHF. J is TRBJ1-6 and V is TRBV7-9; D gene uncertain. V was clipped by 5 bases and J by 10 bases, with 18 bases between them. The CDR3 length is 15 residues. Germline lookup yields CDR1 SEHNR and CDR2 FQNEAQ (reference sequence). The complete variable domain, with remaining parts taken from reference TRBV7-9 and TRBJ1-6, reads DTGVSQNPRHKITKRGQNVTFRCDPISEHNRLYWYRQTLGQGPEFLTYFQNEAQLEKSRLLSDRFSAERPKGSFSTLEIQRTEQGDSAMYLCASSIPDPSDSPLHFGNGTRLTVT.

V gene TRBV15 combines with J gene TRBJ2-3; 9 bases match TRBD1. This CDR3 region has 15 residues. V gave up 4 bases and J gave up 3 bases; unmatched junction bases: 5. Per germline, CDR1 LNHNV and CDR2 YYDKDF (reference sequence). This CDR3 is CATSTDRGVTDTQYF. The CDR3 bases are TGTGCCACCAGCACGGACAGGGGCGTTACAGATACGCAGTATTTT.

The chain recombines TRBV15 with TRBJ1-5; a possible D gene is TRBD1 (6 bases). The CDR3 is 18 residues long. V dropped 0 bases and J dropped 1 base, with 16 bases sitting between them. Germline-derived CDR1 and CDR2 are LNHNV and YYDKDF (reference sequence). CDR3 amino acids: CATSRDLGGRGSNQPQHF. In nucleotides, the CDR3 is TGTGCCACCAGCAGAGATCTCGGAGGGAGGGGGAGCAATCAGCCCCAGCATTTT.

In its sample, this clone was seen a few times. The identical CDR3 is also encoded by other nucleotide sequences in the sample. The CDR3 sequence: CASSQDAGADTQYF. DNA of the CDR3: TGTGCCAGCAGCCAAGATGCGGGGGCAGATACGCAGTATTTT. This chain uses TRBV3-1 (or the pseudogene TRBV3-2) with TRBJ2-3; 7 positions match TRBD2. From germline, CDR1 is LGHDT and CDR2 YNNKEL (reference sequence). The CDR3 has 14 amino acids. V dropped 0 bases and J dropped 4; count of bases not matched to a gene: 1.

The CDR3 DNA follows: TGTGCCAGCAGCCAAGATGCACTAGCGGGACGTTCCTACAATGAGCAGTTCTTC. It translates to CASSQDALAGRSYNEQFF. The V gene is TRBV4-2, the J gene TRBJ2-1; 10 bases fit TRBD2. CDR1 and CDR2 (germline): LGHNA, YNFKEQ. Trimming at V came to 0 bases and at J to 1 base, leaving 6 bases not matched to a gene. The CDR3 covers 18 residues.

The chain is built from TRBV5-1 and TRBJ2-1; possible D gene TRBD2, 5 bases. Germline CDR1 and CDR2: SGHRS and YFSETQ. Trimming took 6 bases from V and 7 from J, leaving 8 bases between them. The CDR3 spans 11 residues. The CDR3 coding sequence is TGCGCCAGCACCCCGGGGAATGAGCAGTTCTTC. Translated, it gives CASTPGNEQFF.

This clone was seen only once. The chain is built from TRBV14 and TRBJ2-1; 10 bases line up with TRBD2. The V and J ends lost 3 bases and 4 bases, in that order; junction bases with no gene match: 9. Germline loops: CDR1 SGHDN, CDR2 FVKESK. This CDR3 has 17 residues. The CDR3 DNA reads TGTGCCAGCAGCCAGGTAGCGGGAGGCACCCGATACAATGAGCAGTTCTTC. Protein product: CASSQVAGGTRYNEQFF.

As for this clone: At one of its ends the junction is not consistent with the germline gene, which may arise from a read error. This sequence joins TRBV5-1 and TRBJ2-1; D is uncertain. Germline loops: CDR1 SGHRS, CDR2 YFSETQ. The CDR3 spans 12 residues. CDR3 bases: TGCGCCAGCAGCTTCTCCGACAATGAGCAGTTCTTC. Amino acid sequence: CASSFSDNEQFF. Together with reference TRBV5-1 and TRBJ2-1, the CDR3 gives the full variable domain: KAGVTQTPRYLIKTRGQQVTLSCSPISGHRSVSWYQQTPGQGLQFLFEYFSETQRNKGNFPGRFSGRQFSNSRSEMNVSTLELGDSALYLCASSFSDNEQFFGPGTRLTVL.

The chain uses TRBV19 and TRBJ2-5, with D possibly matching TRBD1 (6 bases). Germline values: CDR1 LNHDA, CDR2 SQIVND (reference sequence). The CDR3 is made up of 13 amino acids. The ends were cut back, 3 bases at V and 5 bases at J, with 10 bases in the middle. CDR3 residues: CASSIQGTETQYF. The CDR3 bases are TGTGCCAGTAGTATTCAGGGGACGGAGACCCAGTACTTC.

The CDR3 nucleotides read TGTGCCAGCAGCATCGCCCGGGACTTAAATCAAGAGACCCAGTACTTC. This translates into CASSIARDLNQETQYF. This chain uses TRBV3-1 (or the pseudogene TRBV3-2) with TRBJ2-5; D may be TRBD2 (6 bases). The CDR3 extends over 16 amino acids. The V gene lost 5 bases and the J gene lost 2 bases, with 18 bases spanning the gap. CDR1 LGHDT and CDR2 YNNKEL come from the germline V gene (reference sequence).

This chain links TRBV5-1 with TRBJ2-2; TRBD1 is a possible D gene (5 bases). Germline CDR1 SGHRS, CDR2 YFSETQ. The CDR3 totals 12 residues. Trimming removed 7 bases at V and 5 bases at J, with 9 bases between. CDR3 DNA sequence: TGCGCCAGCGGACAAGTGACCGGGGAGCTGTTTTTT. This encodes CASGQVTGELFF.

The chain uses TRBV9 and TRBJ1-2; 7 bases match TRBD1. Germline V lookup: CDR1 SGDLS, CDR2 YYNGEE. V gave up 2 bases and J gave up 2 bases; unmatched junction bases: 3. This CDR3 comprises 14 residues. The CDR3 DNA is TGTGCCAGCAGCGTCCCGGGACAGAACTATGGCTACACCTTC. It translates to CASSVPGQNYGYTF.

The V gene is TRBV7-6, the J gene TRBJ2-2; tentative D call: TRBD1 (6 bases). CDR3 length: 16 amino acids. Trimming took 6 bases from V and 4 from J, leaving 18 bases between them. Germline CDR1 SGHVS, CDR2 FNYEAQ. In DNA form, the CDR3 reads TGTGCCAGCAGTCCTGGGCAGGGGCCGGGCACCGGGGAGCTGTTTTTT. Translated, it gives CASSPGQGPGTGELFF.

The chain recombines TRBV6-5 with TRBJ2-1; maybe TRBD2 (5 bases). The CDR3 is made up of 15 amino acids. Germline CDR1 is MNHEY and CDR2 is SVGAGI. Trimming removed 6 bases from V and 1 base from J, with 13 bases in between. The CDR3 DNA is TGTGCCAGCAGCTTAAGCGGTACTTCCTACAATGAGCAGTTCTTC. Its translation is CASSLSGTSYNEQFF.

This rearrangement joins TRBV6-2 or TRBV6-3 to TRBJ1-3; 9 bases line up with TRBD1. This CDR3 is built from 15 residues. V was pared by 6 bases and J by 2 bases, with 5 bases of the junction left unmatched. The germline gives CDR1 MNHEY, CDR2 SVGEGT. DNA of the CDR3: TGTGCCAGCAGCCGGACAGGGGTAACTGGAAACACCATATATTTT. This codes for CASSRTGVTGNTIYF.

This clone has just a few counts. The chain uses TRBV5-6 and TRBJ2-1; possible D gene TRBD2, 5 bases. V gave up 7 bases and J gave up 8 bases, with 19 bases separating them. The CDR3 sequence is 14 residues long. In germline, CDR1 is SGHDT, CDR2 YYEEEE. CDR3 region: CASGRETSRHEQFF. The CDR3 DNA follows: TGTGCCAGCGGACGGGAAACTTCTAGGCATGAGCAGTTCTTC.

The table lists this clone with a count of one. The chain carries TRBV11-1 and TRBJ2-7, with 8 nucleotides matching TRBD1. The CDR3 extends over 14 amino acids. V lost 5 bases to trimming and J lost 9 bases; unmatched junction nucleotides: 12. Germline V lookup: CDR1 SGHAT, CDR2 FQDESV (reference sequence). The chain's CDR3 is CASSPTGAMSGQYF. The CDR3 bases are TGTGCCAGCAGCCCGACAGGGGCCATGTCCGGGCAGTACTTC. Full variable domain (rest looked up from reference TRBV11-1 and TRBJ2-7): EAEVAQSPRYKITEKSQAVAFWCDPISGHATLYWYRQILGQGPELLVQFQDESVVDDSQLPKDRFSAERLKGVDSTLKIQPAELGDSAMYLCASSPTGAMSGQYFGPGTRLTVT.

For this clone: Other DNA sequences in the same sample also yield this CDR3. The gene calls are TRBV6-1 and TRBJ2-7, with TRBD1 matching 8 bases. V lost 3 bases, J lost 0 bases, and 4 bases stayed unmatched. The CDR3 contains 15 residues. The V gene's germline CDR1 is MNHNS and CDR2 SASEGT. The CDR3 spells CASSERTGSSYEQYF. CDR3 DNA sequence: TGTGCCAGCAGTGAGAGGACAGGGAGCTCCTACGAGCAGTACTTC.

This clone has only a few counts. CDR3 protein: CASSQAFLLAGIQETQYF. CDR3 sequence (DNA): TGCGCCAGCAGCCAAGCGTTTTTACTAGCGGGAATCCAAGAGACCCAGTACTTC. The chain uses TRBV4-1 and TRBJ2-5; 10 positions agree with TRBD2. J gave up 1 base and V 1 base, and 9 bases lay outside the gene matches. The CDR3 extends over 18 amino acids. Germline-derived CDR1 and CDR2 are MGHRA and YSYEKL.

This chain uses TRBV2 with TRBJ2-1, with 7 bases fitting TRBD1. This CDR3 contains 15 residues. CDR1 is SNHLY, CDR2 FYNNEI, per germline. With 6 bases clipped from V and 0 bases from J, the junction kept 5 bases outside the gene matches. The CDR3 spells CASRDRRVSYNEQFF. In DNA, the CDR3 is TGTGCCAGCAGGGACAGGCGGGTCTCCTACAATGAGCAGTTCTTC.

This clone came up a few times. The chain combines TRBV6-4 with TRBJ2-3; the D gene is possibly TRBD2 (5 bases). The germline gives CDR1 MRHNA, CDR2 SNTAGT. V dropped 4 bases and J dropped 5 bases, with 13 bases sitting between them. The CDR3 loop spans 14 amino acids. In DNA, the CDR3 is TGTGCCAGCAGTGCCGAGGGCGATGAAGATACGCAGTATTTT. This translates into CASSAEGDEDTQYF.

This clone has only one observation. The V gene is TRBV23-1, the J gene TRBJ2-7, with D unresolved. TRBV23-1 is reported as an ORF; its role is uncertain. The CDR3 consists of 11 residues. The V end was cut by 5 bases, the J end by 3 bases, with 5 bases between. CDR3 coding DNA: TGCGCCAGCAGTAATAGCTACGAGCAGTACTTC. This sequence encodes CASSNSYEQYF.

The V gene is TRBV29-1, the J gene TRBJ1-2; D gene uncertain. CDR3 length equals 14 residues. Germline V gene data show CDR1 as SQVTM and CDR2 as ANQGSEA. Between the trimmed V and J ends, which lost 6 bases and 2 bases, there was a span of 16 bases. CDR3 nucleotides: TGCAGCGTCGTAAACGGGAATTCGAACTATGGCTACACCTTC. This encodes CSVVNGNSNYGYTF. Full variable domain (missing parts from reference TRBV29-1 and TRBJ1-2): SAVISQKPSRDICQRGTSLTIQCQVDSQVTMMFWYRQQPGQSLTLIATANQGSEATYESGFVIDKFPISRPNLTFSTLTVSNMSPEDSSIYLCSVVNGNSNYGYTFGSGTRLTVV.